This is a list of T cell receptor beta chains from one sample in a study of patients and donors after allogeneic stem cell transplantation. MiXCR, applied by TCRdb to the RT-PCR reads, yields one record per CDR3 protein. The sample lists about 31,000 distinct CDR3 sequences; approximately 6.2% were seen once. The sample consisted of blood, either unsorted or a sorted T cell fraction (not recorded which). Receptors originate from a human donor who was either an allogeneic HSCT recipient or a stem cell or donor lymphocyte infusion donor (not recorded which). It is not recorded whose cells these are; they may come from a transplant donor. CDR3s include the opening cysteine and the closing phenylalanine or tryptophan. A D gene is named only where the DNA matches it firmly. Size is stated for part of the rows, as once, few or many counts, or as a class when the clone is expanded.

DNA | CDR3 | J | V | D | size
TGTGCCATCAGTGTGGGGACTAGCGGGAGGGCCACAGATACGCAGTATTTT | CAISVGTSGRATDTQYF | TRBJ2-3 | TRBV10-3 | TRBD2 | many
TGTGCCTGCAGCTTAGGCCCGCTGGAGACCCAGTACTTC | CACSLGPLETQYF | TRBJ2-5 | TRBV7-9 | - | -
TGTGCCAGTAGTTTCGGGCAGCGGCTCGAAAAACTGTTTTTT | CASSFGQRLEKLFF | TRBJ1-4 | TRBV19 | - | many
TGTGCCAGCAGGTCGGTGGGTACTGAAGCTTTCTTT | CASRSVGTEAFF | TRBJ1-1 | TRBV6-1 | - | -
TGTGCCACCTCCCCGGGCTACACTGAAGCTTTCTTT | CATSPGYTEAFF | TRBJ1-1 | TRBV28 | - | many
TGTGCCTGGGGGGGGGACACAGAGACCCAGTACTTC | CAWGGDTETQYF | TRBJ2-5 | TRBV30 | - | few
TGCGCCAGCTCGGGACTAGCGGGGCTTAATGAGCAGTTCTTC | CASSGLAGLNEQFF | TRBJ2-1 | TRBV5-1 | TRBD2 | many
TGTGCCAGCAGTTTGGCCCTGTACGAGCAGTACTTC | CASSLALYEQYF | TRBJ2-7 | TRBV28 | - | many
TGTGCCAGCAGCCTAGCGCGGGGACAGCCAAACTATGGCTACACCTTC | CASSLARGQPNYGYTF | TRBJ1-2 | TRBV6-2/TRBV6-3 | TRBD1 | many
TGTGCCAGCAGCGTAGGAGGGACGGGGGGGACCCAGCGCACCGGGGAGCTGTTTTTT | CASSVGGTGGTQRTGELFF | TRBJ2-2 | TRBV9 | TRBD2 | -
TGCAGTGCTAGAGAATTGGAGACCCAGTACTTC | CSARELETQYF | TRBJ2-5 | TRBV20-1 | - | many
TGTGCCAGCAGTCAACCCCAGGGGACCCAGTACTTC | CASSQPQGTQYF | TRBJ2-5 | TRBV6-5 | - | many
TGTGCCAGCAGCTTAGCGGATGAGCAGTTCTTC | CASSLADEQFF | TRBJ2-1 | TRBV7-8 | - | few
TGTGCCAGCAGTGTCCTGTACGAAGAAGCTTTCTTT | CASSVLYEEAFF | TRBJ1-1 | TRBV28 | - | many
TGTGCCAGTAGTACCGGAACCTGGGATACGCAGTATTTT | CASSTGTWDTQYF | TRBJ2-3 | TRBV19 | - | -
TGTGCCAGCAGCTCAACGGTCGATGGCTACACCTTC | CASSSTVDGYTF | TRBJ1-2 | TRBV7-9 | - | many